The entry below gives a single TCR beta chain sequence along with its context. The data are from a study of CD8+CD57+ T cells in acquired aplastic anemia. Patients chosen for sequencing had CD8+CD57+ cells that had expanded, as shown by flow cytometry. TCR beta VDJ and CDR3 profiling used genomic DNA as template. Using its own MiXCR run on the reads, TCRdb lists one record per CDR3 protein. The sample has about 150,000 distinct CDR3 sequences, just over 50% seen once. The CDR3 consists of 14 residues. Germline CDR1 reads SGHTA; CDR2 reads FQGTGA. V trimming: 5 bases; J trimming: 3 bases; junction bases outside the gene matches: 5.

Sequencing used sorted CD4+, CD8+, or CD8+CD57+ T cells (not recorded which) from PBMCs. The genes are TRBV7-3 and TRBJ1-2; 8 positions match TRBD1. This clonotype was obtained from a human donor with aplastic anemia. CDR3 in DNA: TGTGCCAGCAGCAAGGACAGGGATTACTATGGCTACACCTTC. Translating it yields CASSKDRDYYGYTF.